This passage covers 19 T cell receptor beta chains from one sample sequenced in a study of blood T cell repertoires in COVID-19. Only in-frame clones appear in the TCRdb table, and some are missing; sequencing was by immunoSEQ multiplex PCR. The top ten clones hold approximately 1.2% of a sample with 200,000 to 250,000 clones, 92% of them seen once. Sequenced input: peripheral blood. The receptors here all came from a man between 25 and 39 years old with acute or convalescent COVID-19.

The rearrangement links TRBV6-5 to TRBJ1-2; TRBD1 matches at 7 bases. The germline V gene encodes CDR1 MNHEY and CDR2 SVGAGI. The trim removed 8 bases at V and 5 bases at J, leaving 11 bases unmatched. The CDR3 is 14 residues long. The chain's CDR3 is CASRPGQPAYGYTF. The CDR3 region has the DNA TGTGCCAGCCGCCCGGGACAGCCTGCTTATGGCTACACCTTC.

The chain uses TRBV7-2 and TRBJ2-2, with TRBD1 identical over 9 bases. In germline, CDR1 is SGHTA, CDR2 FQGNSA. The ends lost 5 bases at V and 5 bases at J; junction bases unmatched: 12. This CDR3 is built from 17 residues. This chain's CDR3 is CASSPPGGQGRTGELFF. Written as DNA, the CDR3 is TGTGCCAGCAGCCCACCGGGGGGACAGGGAAGGACCGGGGAGCTGTTTTTT.

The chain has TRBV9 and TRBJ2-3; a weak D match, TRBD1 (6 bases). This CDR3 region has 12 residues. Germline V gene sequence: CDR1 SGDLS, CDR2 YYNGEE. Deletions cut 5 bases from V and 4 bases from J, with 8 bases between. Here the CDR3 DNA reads TGTGCCAGCAGTAAGGGGGCAGATACGCAGTATTTT. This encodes CASSKGADTQYF.

The CDR3 region has the DNA TGTGCCAGCAGCGCCCTATCTACCTCTCACGGGGAGCTGTTTTTT. This translates into CASSALSTSHGELFF. The chain links TRBV5-8 to TRBJ2-2; unclear D gene. V was pared by 4 bases and J by 7 bases, with 17 bases between. This CDR3 has 15 residues. Germline lookup yields CDR1 SGHTS and CDR2 YDEGEE. Full variable domain (outside the CDR3, taken from reference TRBV5-8 and TRBJ2-2): EAGVTQSPTHLIKTRGQQATLRCSPISGHTSVYWYQQALGLGLQFLLWYDEGEERNRGNFPPRFSGRQFPNYSSELNVNALELEDSALYLCASSALSTSHGELFFGEGSRLTVL.

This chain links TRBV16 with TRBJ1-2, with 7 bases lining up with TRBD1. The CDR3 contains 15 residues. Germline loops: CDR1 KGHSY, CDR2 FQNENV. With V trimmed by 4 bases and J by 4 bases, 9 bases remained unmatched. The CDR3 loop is CASSLSGGLSYGYTF. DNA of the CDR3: TGTGCCAGCAGCCTCTCAGGGGGACTGAGCTATGGCTACACCTTC.

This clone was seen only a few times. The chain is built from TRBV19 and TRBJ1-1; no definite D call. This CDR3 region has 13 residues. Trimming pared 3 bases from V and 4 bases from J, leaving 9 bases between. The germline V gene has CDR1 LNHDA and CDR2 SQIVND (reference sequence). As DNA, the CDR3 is TGTGCCAGTAGTATGGGCAGCGGCACTGAAGCTTTCTTT. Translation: CASSMGSGTEAFF.

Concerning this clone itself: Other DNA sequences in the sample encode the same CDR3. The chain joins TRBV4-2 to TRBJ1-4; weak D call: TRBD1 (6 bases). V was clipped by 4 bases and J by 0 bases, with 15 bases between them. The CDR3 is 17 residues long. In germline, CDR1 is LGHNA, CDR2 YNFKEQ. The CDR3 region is CASSPRGQVATNEKLFF. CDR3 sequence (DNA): TGTGCCAGCAGCCCCCGGGGACAAGTTGCAACTAATGAAAAACTGTTTTTT.

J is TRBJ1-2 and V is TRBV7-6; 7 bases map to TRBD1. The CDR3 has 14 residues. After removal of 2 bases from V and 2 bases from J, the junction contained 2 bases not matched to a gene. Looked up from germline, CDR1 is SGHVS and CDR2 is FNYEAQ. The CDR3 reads CASSLRQGNYGYTF. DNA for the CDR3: TGTGCCAGCAGCTTACGACAGGGAAACTATGGCTACACCTTC.

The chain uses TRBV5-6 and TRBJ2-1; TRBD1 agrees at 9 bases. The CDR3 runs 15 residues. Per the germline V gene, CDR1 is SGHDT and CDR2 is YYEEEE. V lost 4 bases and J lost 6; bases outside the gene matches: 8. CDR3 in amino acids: CASSASGTGTNEQFF. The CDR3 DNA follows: TGTGCCAGCAGCGCATCCGGGACAGGGACCAATGAGCAGTTCTTC.

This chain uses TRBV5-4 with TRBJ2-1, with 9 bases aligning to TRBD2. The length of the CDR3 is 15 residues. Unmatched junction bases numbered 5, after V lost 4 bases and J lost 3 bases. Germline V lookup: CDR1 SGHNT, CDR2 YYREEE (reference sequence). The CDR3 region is CASSRAGGRYNEQFF. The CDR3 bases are TGTGCCAGCAGCAGGGCGGGGGGGCGCTACAATGAGCAGTTCTTC.

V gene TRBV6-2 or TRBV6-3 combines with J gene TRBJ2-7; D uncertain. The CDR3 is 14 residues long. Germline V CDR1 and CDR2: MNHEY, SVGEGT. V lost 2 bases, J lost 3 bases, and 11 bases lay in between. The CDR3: CASSYANKYYEQYF. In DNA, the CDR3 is TGTGCCAGCAGTTACGCCAACAAATACTACGAGCAGTACTTC.

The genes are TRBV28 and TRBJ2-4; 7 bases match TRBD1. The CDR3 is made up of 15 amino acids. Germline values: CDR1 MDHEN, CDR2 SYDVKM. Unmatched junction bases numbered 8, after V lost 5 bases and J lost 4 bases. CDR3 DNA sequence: TGTGCCAGCAGTGACCGAGGGGGCGGGAAAAACATTCAGTACTTC. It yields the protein CASSDRGGGKNIQYF.

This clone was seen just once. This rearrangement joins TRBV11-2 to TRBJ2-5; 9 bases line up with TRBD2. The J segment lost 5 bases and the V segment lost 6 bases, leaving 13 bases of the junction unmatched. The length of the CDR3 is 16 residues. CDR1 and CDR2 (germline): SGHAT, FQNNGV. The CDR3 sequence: CASRPHSGSGGETQYF. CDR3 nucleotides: TGTGCCAGCAGACCCCATAGCGGGAGTGGGGGGGAGACCCAGTACTTC.

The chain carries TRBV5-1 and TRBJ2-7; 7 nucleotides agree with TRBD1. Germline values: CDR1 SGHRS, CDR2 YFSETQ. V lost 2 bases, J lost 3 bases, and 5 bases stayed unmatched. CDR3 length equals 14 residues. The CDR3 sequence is CASSFRDSGYEQYF. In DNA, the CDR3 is TGCGCCAGCAGCTTTCGGGACAGTGGCTACGAGCAGTACTTC.

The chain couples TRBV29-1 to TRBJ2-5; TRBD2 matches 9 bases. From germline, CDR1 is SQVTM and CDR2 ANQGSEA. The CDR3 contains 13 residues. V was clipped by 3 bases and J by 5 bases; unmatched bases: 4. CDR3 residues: CSVEREGPETQYF. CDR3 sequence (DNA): TGCAGCGTTGAGCGGGAGGGCCCTGAGACCCAGTACTTC.

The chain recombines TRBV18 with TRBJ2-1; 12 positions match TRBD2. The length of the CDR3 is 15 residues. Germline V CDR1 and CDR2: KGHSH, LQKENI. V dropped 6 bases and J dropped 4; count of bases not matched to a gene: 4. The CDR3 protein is CASSQLAGGYNEQFF. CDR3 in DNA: TGTGCCAGCTCCCAACTAGCGGGAGGTTACAATGAGCAGTTCTTC.

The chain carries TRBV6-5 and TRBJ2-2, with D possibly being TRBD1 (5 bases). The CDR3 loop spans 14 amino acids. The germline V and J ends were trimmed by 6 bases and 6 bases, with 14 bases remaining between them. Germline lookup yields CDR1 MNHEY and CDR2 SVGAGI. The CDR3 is CASRSRVSAGELFF. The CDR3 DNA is TGTGCCAGCAGGTCCAGGGTGTCGGCCGGGGAGCTGTTTTTT.

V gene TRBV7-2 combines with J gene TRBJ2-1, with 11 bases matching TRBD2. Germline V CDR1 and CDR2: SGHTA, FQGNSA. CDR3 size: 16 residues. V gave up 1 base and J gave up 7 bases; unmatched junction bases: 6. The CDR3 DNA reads TGTGCCAGCAGCTTAGACCACAGACTAGCGGGGAATGAGCAGTTCTTC. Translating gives CASSLDHRLAGNEQFF.

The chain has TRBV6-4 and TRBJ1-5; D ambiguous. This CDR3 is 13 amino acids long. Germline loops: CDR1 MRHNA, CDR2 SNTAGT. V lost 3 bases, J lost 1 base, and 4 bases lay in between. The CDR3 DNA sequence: TGTGCCAGCAGTGAGGGCAGCAATCAGCCCCAGCATTTT. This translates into CASSEGSNQPQHF.